This is a list of T cell receptor beta chains from one sample in a study of blood T cells in healthy people across ages. TCRdb processed the 5' RACE reads anew with MiXCR; each CDR3 protein has one entry. There are 1.5 million to 2 million distinct CDR3 sequences in the sample; 30% to 40% occur only once, and roughly 23% lies in the top ten. Sequenced material: blood. These receptors were collected from a human donor in good health. Each CDR3 is given with its conserved first and last residue. D genes are given only for firm matches. Expanded clones are given a class, and other clones once, few, many or no size at all.

j_call clone_size d_call v_call cdr3_length cdr3_nt cdr3_aa
TRBJ1-2 once TRBD1 TRBV5-4 14 TGTGCCAGCCCGAGAGGGACAGGGGATCGTGGCTACACCTTC CASPRGTGDRGYTF
TRBJ1-1 . TRBD1 TRBV7-2 14 TGTGCCAGCACCACCATAACAGGGGAGACTGAAGCTTTCTTT CASTTITGETEAFF
TRBJ1-2 . . TRBV29-1 15 TGCAGCGTTTTTGGCTTCGGCGCCAGGGGAAGAGGCTACACCTTC CSVFGFGARGRGYTF
TRBJ2-4 . TRBD2 TRBV28 13 TGTGCCATCGGGGGGTTCGGGGAAAATATTCAGTACTTC CAIGGFGENIQYF
TRBJ1-1 . . TRBV20-1 12 TGCAGTGCTAGTGACCTGTTGACTGAAGCTTTCTTT CSASDLLTEAFF
TRBJ2-5 . . TRBV5-1 14 TGCGCCAGCAGTCCCTTGATGTCCCAAGAGACCCAGTACTTC CASSPLMSQETQYF
TRBJ2-2 . TRBD2 TRBV4-3 15 TGCGCCAGCAGCCAAGAGAGGCGGGGGTACGGGGAGCTGTTTTTT CASSQERRGYGELFF
TRBJ2-4 . . TRBV5-4 12 TGTGCCAGCAGTTGGGGGAAAAACATTCAGTACTTC CASSWGKNIQYF
TRBJ1-2 few . TRBV27 18 TGTGCCAGCAGTTTAGGTGGGCGAGGCTTTTACCCAAACTATGGCTACACCTTC CASSLGGRGFYPNYGYTF
TRBJ1-2 few TRBD1 TRBV5-1 14 TGCGCCAGCAGCGACGGACAGGGGGCGAATGGCTACACCTTC CASSDGQGANGYTF
TRBJ2-3 few TRBD2 TRBV4-3 14 TGCGCCAGCAGCCAAGCCGGGGGGGAGGATACGCAGTATTTT CASSQAGGEDTQYF
TRBJ2-5 . TRBD2 TRBV11-2 16 TGTGCCAGCAGCTCCCTTAGCGGGGGGGCAGGAGAGACCCAGTACTTC CASSSLSGGAGETQYF
TRBJ1-1 . TRBD1 TRBV7-6 15 TGTGCCAGCAGCTCATCGCAGGGGGTCAACACTGAAGCTTTCTTT CASSSSQGVNTEAFF
TRBJ2-5 few . TRBV12-3/TRBV12-4 12 TGTGCCAGTGCAGGTTTCCAAGAGACCCAGTACTTC CASAGFQETQYF
TRBJ1-2 . . TRBV6-2/TRBV6-3 14 TGTGCCAGCAGACGATCAGGGAAGGACTATGGCTACACCTTC CASRRSGKDYGYTF
TRBJ1-1 . . TRBV19 14 TGTGCCAGTAGTATGGGGGGGATCAACACTGAAGCTTTCTTT CASSMGGINTEAFF
TRBJ2-1 . TRBD2 TRBV5-1 15 TGCGCCAGCAGCTTGGTCCAGCGGGGTATTAATGAGCAGTTCTTC CASSLVQRGINEQFF
TRBJ1-2 few . TRBV7-9 13 TGTGCCAGCAGCCGCGGAACAGTGAGAGGCTACACCTTC CASSRGTVRGYTF